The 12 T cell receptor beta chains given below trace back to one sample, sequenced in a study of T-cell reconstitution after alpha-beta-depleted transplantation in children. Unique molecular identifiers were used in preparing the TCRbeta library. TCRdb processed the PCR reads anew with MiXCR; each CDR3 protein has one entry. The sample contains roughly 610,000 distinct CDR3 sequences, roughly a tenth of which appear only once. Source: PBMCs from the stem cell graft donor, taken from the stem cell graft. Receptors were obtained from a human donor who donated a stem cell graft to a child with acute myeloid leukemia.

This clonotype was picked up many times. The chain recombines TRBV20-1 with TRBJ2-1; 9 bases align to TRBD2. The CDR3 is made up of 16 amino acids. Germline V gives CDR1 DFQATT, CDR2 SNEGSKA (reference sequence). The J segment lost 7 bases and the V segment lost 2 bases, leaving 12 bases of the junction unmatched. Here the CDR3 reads CSARKPSGTGGNEQFF. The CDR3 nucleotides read TGCAGTGCTAGAAAGCCTAGCGGGACCGGGGGGAATGAGCAGTTCTTC.

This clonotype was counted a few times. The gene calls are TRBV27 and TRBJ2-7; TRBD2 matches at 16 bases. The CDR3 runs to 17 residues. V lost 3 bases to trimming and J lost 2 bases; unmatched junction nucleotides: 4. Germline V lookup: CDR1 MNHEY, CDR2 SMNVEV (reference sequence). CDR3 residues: CASSLRGTSGRAYEQYF. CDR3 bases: TGTGCCAGCAGTTTGCGGGGGACTAGCGGGAGGGCCTACGAGCAGTACTTC.

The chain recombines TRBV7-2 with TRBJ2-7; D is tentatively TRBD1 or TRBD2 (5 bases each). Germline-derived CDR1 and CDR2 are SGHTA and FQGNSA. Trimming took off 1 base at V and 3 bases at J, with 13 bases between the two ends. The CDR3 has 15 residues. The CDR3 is CASSLGGPSLYEQYF. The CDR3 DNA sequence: TGTGCCAGCAGCTTAGGGGGACCCTCTCTCTACGAGCAGTACTTC. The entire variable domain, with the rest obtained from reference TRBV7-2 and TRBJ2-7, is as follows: GAGVSQSPSNKVTEKGKDVELRCDPISGHTALYWYRQSLGQGLEFLIYFQGNSAPDKSGLPSDRFSAERTGGSVSTLTIQRTQQEDSAVYLCASSLGGPSLYEQYFGPGTRLTVT.

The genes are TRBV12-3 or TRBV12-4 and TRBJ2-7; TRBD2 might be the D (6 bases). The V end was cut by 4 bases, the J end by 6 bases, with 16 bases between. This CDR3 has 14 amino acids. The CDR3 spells CASSWVGLSFEQYF. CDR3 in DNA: TGTGCCAGCAGTTGGGTCGGACTATCGTTCGAGCAGTACTTC.

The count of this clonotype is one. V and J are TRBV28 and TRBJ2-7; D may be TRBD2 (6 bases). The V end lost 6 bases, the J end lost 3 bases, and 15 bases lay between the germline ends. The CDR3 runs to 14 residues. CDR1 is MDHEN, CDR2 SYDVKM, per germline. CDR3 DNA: TGTGCCAGCAGGTTGGTAGGGGACTTCTACGAGCAGTACTTC. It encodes CASRLVGDFYEQYF.

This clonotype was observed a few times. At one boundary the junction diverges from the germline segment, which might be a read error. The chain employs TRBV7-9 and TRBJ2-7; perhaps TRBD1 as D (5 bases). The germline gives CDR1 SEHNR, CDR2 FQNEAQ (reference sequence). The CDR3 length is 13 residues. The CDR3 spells CASSFFVMGPPDF. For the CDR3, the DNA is TGTGCCAGCAGCTTCTTCGTGATGGGGCCCCCGGACTTC.

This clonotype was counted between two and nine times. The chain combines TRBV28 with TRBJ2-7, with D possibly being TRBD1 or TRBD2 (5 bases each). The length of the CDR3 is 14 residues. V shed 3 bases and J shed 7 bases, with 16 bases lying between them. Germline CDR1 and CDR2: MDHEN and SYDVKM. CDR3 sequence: CASSFLPGAGEQYF. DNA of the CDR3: TGTGCCAGCAGTTTCCTCCCCGGGGCCGGGGAGCAGTACTTC.

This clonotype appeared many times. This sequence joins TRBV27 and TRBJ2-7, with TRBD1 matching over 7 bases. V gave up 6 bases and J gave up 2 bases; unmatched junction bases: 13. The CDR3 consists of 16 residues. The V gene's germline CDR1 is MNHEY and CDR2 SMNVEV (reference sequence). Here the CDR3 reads CASSDEQGPPTYEQYF. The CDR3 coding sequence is TGTGCCAGCAGCGACGAACAGGGGCCTCCTACCTACGAGCAGTACTTC.

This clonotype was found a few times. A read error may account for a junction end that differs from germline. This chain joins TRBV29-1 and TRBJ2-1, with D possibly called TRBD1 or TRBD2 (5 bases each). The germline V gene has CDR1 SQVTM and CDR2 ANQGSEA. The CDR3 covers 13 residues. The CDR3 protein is CSVVSPDSGYGGF. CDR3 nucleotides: TGCAGCGTTGTCAGCCCAGACAGCGGCTATGGCGGGTTC.

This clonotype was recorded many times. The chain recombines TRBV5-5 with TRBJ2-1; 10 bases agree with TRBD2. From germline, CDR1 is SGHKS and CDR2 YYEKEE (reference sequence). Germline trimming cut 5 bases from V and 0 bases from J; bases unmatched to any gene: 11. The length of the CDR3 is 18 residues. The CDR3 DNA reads TGTGCCAGCAGACCTTGGACTAGCGGCCTGAGCTCCTACAATGAGCAGTTCTTC. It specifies CASRPWTSGLSSYNEQFF.

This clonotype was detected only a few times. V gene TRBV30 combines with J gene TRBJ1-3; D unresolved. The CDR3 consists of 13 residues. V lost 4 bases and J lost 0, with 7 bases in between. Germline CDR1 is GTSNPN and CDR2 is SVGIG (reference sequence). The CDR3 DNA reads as TGTGCCTGGACACGGAGCTCTGGAAACACCATATATTTT. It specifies CAWTRSSGNTIYF.

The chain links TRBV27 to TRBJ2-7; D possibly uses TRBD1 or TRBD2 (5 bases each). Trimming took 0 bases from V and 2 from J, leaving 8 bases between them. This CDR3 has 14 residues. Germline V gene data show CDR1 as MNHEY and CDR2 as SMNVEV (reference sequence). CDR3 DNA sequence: TGTGCCAGCAGTTTATCGAGAGGGGCCTACGAGCAGTACTTC. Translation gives CASSLSRGAYEQYF.